The following is a T cell receptor beta chain sequence with its context. Its specificity is unknown. This entry is derived from a study of cytomegalovirus exposure and HLA in healthy donors. On the study more broadly: There were 300 to 400 genotyped donors. Of these, roughly 82% fell in the genetic ancestry cluster associated with self-reported Caucasian donors. Overall study findings and caveats: The study flagged some 170 TCR beta chains as cytomegalovirus-associated.

The CDR3 is 12 amino acids. The ends were cut back, 0 bases at V and 5 bases at J, with 4 bases in the middle. Per germline, CDR1 MNHNY and CDR2 SVGAGI (reference sequence). Healthy individuals who donated bone marrow served as the donors. PCR used 60 Vbeta primers and 13 Jbeta primers. The data were produced by immunoSEQ multiplex PCR, yet TCRdb's version contains in-frame clones alone and is incomplete. Here the sample spans about 100,000 clones, roughly 75% being singletons. This TCR derives from a woman aged 18-29 years in good health and CMV-seropositive. This chain uses TRBV6-6 with TRBJ1-1; D is undetermined. The sample taken for sequencing was PBMCs. CDR3: CASSYSRTEAFF. CDR3 nucleotides: TGTGCCAGCAGTTACTCGCGGACTGAAGCTTTCTTT.